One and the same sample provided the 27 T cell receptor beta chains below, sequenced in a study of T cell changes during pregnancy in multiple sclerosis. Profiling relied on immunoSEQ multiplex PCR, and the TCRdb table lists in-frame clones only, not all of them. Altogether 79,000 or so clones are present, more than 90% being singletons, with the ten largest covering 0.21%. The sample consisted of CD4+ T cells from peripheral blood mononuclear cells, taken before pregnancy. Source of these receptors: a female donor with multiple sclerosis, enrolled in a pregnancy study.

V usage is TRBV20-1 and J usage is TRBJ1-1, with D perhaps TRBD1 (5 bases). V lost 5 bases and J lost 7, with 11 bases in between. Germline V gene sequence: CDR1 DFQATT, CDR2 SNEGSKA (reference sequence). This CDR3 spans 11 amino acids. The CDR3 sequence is CSAVRGLEAFF. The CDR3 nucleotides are TGCAGTGCTGTCCGGGGACTTGAAGCTTTCTTT.

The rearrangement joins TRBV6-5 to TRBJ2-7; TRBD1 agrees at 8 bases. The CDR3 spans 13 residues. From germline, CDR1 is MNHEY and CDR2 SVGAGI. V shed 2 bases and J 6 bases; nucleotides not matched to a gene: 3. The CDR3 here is CASSYRQGSEQYF. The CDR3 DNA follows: TGTGCCAGCAGTTACCGACAGGGGAGCGAGCAGTACTTC.

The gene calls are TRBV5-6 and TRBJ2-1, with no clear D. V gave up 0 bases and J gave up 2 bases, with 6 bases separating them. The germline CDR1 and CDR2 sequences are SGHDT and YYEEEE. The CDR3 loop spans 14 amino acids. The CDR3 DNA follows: TGTGCCAGCAGCTTGGCGTCAGCCTACAATGAGCAGTTCTTC. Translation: CASSLASAYNEQFF.

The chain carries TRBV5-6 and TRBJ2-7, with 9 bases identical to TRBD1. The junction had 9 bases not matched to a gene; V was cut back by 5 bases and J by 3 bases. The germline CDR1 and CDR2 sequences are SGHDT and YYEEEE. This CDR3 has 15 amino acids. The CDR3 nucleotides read TGTGCCAGCAGGCCTGACAGGGGGTTCGGCTACGAGCAGTACTTC. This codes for CASRPDRGFGYEQYF.

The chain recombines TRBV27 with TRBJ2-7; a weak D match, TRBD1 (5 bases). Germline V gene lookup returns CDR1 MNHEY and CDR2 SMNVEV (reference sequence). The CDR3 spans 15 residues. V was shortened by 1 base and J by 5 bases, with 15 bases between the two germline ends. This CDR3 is CASSLYAGLSDEQYF. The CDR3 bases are TGTGCCAGCAGTTTATACGCAGGGTTAAGCGACGAGCAGTACTTC.

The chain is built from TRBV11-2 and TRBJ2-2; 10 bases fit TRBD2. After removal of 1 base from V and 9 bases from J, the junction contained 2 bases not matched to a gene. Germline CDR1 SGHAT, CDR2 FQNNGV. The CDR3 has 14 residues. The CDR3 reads CASSLASGSRELFF. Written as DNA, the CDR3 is TGTGCCAGCAGCTTAGCTAGCGGGAGTCGGGAGCTGTTTTTT. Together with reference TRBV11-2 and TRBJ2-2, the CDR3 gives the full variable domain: EAGVAQSPRYKIIEKRQSVAFWCNPISGHATLYWYQQILGQGPKLLIQFQNNGVVDDSQLPKDRFSAERLKGVDSTLKIQPAKLEDSAVYLCASSLASGSRELFFGEGSRLTVL.

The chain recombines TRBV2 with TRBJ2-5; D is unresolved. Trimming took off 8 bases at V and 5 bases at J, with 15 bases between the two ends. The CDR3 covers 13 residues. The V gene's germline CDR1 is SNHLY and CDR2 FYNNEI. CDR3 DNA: TGTGCCAGCGCCTCCTCCCGCCAGGAGACCCAGTACTTC. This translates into CASASSRQETQYF.

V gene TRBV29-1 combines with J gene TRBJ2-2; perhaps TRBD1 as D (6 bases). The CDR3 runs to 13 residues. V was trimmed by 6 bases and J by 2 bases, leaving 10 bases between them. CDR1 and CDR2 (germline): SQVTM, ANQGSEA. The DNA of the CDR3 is TGCAGCGTCGGACAGTTTAACACCGGGGAGCTGTTTTTT. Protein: CSVGQFNTGELFF.

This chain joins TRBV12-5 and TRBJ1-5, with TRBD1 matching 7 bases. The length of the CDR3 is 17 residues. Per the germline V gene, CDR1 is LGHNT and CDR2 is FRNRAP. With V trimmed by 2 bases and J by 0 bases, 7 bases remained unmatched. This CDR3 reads CASGLSTGEYSNQPQHF. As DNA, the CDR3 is TGTGCTAGTGGTTTGTCAACAGGGGAATATAGCAATCAGCCCCAGCATTTT.

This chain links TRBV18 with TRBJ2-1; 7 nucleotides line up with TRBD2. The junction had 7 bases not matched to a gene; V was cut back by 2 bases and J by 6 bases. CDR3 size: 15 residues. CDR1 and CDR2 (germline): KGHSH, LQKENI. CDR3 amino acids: CASSPGGSYFNEQFF. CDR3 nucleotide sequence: TGTGCCAGCTCACCAGGCGGGAGCTACTTCAATGAGCAGTTCTTC.

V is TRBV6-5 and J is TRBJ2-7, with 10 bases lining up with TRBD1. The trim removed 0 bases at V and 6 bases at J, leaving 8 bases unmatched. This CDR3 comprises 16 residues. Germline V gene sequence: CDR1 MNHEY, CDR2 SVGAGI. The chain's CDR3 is CASSYSTGTGVREQYF. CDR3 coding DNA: TGTGCCAGCAGTTACTCGACAGGGACAGGGGTACGCGAGCAGTACTTC.

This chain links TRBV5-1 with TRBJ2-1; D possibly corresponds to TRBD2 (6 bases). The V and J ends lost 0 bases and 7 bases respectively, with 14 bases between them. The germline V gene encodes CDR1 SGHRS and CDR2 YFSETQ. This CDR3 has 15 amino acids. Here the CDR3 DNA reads TGCGCCAGCAGCTTGGTGTTCCTAGCGATAAATGAGCAGTTCTTC. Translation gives CASSLVFLAINEQFF. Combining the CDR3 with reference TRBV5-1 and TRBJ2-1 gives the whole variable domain KAGVTQTPRYLIKTRGQQVTLSCSPISGHRSVSWYQQTPGQGLQFLFEYFSETQRNKGNFPGRFSGRQFSNSRSEMNVSTLELGDSALYLCASSLVFLAINEQFFGPGTRLTVL.

CDR3 DNA sequence: TGTGCCAGCAGTCCCCGGGACAGGGCAAACTACGAGCAGTACTTC. Translation: CASSPRDRANYEQYF. The V gene is TRBV6-6, the J gene TRBJ2-7; 9 positions match TRBD1. The CDR3 sequence is 15 residues long. Germline V gives CDR1 MNHNY, CDR2 SVGAGI (reference sequence). V lost 5 bases and J lost 3; bases outside the gene matches: 8.

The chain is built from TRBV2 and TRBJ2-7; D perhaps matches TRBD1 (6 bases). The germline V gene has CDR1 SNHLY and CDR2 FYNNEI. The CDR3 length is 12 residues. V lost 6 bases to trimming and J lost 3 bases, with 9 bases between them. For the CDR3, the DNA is TGTGCCAGCAGGACAGGATACTACGAGCAGTACTTC. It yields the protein CASRTGYYEQYF.

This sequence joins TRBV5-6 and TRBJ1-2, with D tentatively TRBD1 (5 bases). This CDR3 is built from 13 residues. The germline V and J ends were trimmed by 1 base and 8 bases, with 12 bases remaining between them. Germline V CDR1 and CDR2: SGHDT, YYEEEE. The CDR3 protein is CASSLTGIYGYTF. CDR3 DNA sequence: TGTGCCAGCAGCTTGACAGGAATCTACGGCTACACCTTC.

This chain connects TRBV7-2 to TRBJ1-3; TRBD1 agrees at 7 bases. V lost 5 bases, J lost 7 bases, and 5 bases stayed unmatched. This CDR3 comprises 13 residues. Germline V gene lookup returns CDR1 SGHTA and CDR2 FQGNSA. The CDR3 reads CASSKTGRNTIYF. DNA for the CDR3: TGTGCCAGCAGCAAGACAGGGAGGAACACCATATATTTT.

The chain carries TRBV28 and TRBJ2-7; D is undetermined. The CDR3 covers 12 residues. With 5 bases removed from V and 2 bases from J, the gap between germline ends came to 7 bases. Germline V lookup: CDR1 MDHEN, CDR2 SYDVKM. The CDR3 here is CASSPHPYEQYF. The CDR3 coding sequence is TGTGCCAGCAGTCCCCATCCCTACGAGCAGTACTTC.

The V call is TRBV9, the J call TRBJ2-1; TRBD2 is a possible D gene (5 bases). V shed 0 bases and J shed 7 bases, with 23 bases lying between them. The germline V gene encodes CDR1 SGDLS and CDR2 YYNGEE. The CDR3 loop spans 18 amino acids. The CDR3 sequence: CASSVASVLSGVGNEQFF. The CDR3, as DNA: TGTGCCAGCAGCGTAGCTTCCGTGTTATCCGGGGTCGGGAATGAGCAGTTCTTC.

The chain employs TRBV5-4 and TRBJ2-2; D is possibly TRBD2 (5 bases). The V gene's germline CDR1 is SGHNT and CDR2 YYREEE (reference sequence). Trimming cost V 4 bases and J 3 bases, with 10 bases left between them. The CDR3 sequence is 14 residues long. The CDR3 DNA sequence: TGTGCCAGCAGCACTGGACTCCACACCGGGGAGCTGTTTTTT. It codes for CASSTGLHTGELFF.

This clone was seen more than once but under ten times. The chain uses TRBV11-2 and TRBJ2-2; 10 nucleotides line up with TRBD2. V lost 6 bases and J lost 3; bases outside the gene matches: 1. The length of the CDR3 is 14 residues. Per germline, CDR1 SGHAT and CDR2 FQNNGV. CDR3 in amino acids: CASRTSGDTGELFF. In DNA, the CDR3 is TGTGCCAGCAGAACTAGCGGGGACACCGGGGAGCTGTTTTTT.

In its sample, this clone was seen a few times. This CDR3 reads CASTRGRDYGYTF. The CDR3 DNA reads TGTGCCAGCACGAGGGGGCGAGACTATGGCTACACCTTC. The chain links TRBV2 to TRBJ1-2; 7 bases match TRBD1. From germline, CDR1 is SNHLY and CDR2 FYNNEI. The CDR3 loop spans 13 amino acids. V lost 7 bases, J lost 3 bases, and 5 bases stayed unmatched.

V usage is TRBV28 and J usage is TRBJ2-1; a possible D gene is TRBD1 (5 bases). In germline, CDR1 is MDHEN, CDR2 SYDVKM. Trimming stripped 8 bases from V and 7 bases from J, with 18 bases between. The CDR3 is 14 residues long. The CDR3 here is CASVGASKWNEQFF. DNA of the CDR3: TGTGCCAGCGTAGGGGCTAGTAAGTGGAATGAGCAGTTCTTC.

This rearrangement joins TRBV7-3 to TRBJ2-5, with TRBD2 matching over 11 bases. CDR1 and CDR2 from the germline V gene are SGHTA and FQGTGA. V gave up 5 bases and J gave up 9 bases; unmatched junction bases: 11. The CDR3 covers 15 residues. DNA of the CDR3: TGTGCCAGCAGCATTCTAGCGGGGGGTAGCGGGGCCCAGTACTTC. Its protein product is CASSILAGGSGAQYF.

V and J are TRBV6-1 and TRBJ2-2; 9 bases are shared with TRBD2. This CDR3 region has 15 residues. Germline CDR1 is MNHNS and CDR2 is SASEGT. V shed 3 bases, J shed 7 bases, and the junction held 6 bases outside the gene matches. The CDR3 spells CASSDGGGVVGELFF. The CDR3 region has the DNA TGTGCCAGCAGTGACGGCGGGGGGGTGGTCGGGGAGCTGTTTTTT.

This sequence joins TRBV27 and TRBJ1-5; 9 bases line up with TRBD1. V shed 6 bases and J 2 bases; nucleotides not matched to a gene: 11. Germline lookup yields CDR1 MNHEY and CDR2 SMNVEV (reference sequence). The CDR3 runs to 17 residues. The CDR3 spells CASSPRAGDRGNQPQHF. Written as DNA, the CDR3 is TGTGCCAGCAGCCCGAGGGCCGGGGACAGGGGCAATCAGCCCCAGCATTTT.

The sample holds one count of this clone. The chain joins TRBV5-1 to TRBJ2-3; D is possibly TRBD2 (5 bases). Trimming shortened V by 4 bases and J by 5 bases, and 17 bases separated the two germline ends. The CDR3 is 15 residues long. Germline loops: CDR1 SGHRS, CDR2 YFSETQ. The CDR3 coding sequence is TGCGCCAGCAGCCCGCTGCGGACGGGGAAAGATACGCAGTATTTT. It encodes CASSPLRTGKDTQYF.

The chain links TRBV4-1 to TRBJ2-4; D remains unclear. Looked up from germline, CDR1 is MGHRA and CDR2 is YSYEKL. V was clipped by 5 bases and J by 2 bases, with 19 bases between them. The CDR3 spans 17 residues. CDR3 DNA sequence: TGCGCCAGCAGCGAAACCCCAGGCACCGCGACCAAAAACATTCAGTACTTC. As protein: CASSETPGTATKNIQYF.